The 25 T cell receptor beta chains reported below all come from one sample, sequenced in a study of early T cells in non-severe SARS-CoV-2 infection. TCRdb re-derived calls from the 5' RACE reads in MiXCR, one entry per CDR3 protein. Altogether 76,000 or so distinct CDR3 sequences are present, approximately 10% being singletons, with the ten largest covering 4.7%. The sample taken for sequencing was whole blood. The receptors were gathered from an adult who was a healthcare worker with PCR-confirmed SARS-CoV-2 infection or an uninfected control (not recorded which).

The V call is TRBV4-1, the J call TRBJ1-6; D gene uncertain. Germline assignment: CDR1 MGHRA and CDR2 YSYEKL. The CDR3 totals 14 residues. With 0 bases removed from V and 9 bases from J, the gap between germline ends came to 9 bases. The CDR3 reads CASSQDSPVSPLHF. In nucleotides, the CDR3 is TGCGCCAGCAGCCAAGATTCCCCGGTTTCACCCCTCCACTTT.

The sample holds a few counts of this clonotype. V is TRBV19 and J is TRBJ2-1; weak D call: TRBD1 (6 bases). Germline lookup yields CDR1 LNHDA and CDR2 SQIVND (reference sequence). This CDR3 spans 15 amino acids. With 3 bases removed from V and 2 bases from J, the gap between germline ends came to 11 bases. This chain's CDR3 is CASSMSRGPYNEQFF. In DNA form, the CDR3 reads TGTGCCAGTAGTATGTCCAGGGGACCCTACAATGAGCAGTTCTTC. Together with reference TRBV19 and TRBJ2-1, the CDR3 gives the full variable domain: DGGITQSPKYLFRKEGQNVTLSCEQNLNHDAMYWYRQDPGQGLRLIYYSQIVNDFQKGDIAEGYSVSREKKESFPLTVTSAQKNPTAFYLCASSMSRGPYNEQFFGPGTRLTVL.

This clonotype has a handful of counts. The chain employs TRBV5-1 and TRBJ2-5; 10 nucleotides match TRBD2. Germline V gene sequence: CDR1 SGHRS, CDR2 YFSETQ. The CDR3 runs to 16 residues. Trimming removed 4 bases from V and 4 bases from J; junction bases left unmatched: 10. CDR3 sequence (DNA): TGCGCCAGCAGCCTGCAAAGCGGGGGGGCCGGAGAGACCCAGTACTTC. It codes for CASSLQSGGAGETQYF.

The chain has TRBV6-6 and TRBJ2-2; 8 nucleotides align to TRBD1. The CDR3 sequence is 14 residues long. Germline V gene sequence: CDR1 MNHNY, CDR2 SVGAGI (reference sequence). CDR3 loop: CASGGSVGTGELFF. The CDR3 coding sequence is TGTGCTTCAGGGGGCAGCGTGGGCACCGGGGAGCTGTTTTTT.

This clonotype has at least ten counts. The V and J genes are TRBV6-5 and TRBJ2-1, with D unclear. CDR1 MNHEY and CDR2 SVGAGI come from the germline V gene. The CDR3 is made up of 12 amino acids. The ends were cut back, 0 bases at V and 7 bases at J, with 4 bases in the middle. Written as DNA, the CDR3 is TGTGCCAGCAGTTACTCCCAGAATGAGCAGTTCTTC. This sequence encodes CASSYSQNEQFF.

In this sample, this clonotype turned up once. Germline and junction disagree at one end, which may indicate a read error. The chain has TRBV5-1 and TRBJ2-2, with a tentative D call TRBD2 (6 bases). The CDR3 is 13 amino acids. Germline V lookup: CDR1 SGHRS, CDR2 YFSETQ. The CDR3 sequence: CASRATVPGELIF. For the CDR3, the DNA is TGCGCCAGCAGGGCTACAGTGCCGGGGGAGCTGATTTTT. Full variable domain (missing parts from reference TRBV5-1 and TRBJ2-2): KAGVTQTPRYLIKTRGQQVTLSCSPISGHRSVSWYQQTPGQGLQFLFEYFSETQRNKGNFPGRFSGRQFSNSRSEMNVSTLELGDSALYLCASRATVPGELIFGEGSRLTVL.

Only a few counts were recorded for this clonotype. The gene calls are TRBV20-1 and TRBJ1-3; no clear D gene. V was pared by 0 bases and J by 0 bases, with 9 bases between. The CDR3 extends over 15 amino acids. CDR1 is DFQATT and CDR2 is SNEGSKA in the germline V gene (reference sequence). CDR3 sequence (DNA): TGCAGTGCTAGAGATGCGAGGTCCTCTGGAAACACCATATATTTT. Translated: CSARDARSSGNTIYF.

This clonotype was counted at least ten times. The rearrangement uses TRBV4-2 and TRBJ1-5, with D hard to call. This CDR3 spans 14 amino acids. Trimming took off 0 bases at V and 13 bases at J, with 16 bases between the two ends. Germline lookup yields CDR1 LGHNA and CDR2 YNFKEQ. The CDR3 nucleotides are TGTGCCAGCAGCCAAGAACCCCTTCAAGGAAGGCAGCATTTT. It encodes CASSQEPLQGRQHF.

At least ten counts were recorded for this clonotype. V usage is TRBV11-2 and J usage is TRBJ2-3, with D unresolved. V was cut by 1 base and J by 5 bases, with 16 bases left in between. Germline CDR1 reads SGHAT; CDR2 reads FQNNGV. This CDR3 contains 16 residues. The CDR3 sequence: CASSLAQTTAGDTQYF. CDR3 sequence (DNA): TGTGCCAGCAGCTTAGCCCAGACAACCGCAGGAGATACGCAGTATTTT.

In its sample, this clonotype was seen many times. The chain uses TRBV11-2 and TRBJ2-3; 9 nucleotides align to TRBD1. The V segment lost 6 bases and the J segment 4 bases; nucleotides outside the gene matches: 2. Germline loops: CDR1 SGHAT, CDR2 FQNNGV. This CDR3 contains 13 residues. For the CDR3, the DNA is TGTGCCAGCAGAGGACAGGGGTCAGATACGCAGTATTTT. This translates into CASRGQGSDTQYF. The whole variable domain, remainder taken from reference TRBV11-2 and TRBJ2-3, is EAGVAQSPRYKIIEKRQSVAFWCNPISGHATLYWYQQILGQGPKLLIQFQNNGVVDDSQLPKDRFSAERLKGVDSTLKIQPAKLEDSAVYLCASRGQGSDTQYFGPGTRLTVL.

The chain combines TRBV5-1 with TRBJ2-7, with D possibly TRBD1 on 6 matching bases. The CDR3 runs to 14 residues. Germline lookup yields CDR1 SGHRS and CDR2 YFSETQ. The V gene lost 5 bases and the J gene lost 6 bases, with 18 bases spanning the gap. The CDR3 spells CASRPTGPPGEQYF. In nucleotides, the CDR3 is TGCGCCAGCAGACCGACAGGCCCTCCGGGCGAGCAGTACTTC.

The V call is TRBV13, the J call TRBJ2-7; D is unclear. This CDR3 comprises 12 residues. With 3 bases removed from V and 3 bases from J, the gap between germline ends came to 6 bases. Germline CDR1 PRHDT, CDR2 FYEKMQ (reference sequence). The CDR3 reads CASSFSVYEQYF. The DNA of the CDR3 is TGTGCCAGCAGCTTTTCCGTCTACGAGCAGTACTTC.

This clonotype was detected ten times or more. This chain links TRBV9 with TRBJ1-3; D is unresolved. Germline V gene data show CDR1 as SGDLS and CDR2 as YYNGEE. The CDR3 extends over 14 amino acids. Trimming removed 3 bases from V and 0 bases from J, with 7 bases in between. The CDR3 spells CASSGPSSGNTIYF. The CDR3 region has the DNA TGTGCCAGCAGCGGTCCCTCCTCTGGAAACACCATATATTTT.

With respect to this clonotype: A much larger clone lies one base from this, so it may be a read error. Here the CDR3 reads CASSLTTSGAVTQYF. The DNA of the CDR3 is TGTGCCAGCAGTTTAACTACTAGCGGGGCAGTTACGCAGTATTTT. The chain has TRBV27 and TRBJ2-3; 10 positions match TRBD2. The length of the CDR3 is 15 residues. V gave up 2 bases and J gave up 8 bases; unmatched junction bases: 7. Germline lookup yields CDR1 MNHEY and CDR2 SMNVEV (reference sequence).

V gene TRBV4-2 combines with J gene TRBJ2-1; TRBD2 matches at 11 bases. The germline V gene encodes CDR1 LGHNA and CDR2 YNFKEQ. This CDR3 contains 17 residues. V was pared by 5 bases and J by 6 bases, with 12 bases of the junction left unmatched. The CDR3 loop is CASSTTLLAGVGNEQFF. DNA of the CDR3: TGTGCCAGCAGCACCACCTTACTAGCGGGGGTAGGCAATGAGCAGTTCTTC.

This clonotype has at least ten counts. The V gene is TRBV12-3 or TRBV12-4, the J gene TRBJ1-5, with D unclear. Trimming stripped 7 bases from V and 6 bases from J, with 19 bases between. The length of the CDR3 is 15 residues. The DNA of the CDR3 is TGTGCCAGCACCGAGGTCTCGGGTTTAAGTCAGCCCCAGCATTTT. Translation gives CASTEVSGLSQPQHF.

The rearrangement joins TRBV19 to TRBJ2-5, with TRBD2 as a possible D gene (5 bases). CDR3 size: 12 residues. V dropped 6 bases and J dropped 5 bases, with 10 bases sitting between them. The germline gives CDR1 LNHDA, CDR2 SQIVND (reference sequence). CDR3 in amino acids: CASRTEGETQYF. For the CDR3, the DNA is TGTGCCAGTAGGACTGAGGGCGAGACCCAGTACTTC.

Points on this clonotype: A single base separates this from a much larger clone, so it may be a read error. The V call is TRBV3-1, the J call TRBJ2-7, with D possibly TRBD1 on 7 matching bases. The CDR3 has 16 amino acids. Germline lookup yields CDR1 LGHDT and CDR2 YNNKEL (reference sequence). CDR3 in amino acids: CASSRDSIGGTYVQYF. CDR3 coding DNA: TGTGCCAGCAGCCGGGACAGCATTGGGGGGACCTACGTGCAGTACTTC.

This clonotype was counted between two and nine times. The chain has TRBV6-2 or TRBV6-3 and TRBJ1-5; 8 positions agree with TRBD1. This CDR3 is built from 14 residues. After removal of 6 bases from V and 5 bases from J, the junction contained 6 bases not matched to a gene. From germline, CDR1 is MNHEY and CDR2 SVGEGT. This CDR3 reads CASRVSGGDQPQHF. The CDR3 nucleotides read TGTGCCAGCAGGGTCTCAGGGGGCGATCAGCCCCAGCATTTT.

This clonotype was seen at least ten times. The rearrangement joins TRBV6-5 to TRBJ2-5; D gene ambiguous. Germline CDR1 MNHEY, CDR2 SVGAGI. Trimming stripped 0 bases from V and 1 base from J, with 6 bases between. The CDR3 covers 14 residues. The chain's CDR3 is CASSYSSLQETQYF. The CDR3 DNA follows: TGTGCCAGCAGTTACTCGTCCCTCCAAGAGACCCAGTACTTC.

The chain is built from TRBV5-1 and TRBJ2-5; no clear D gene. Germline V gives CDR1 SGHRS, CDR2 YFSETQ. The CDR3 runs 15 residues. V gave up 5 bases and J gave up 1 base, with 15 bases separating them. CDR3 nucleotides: TGCGCCAGCAGTTTCGGACGCCAGAGCCAAGAGACCCAGTACTTC. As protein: CASSFGRQSQETQYF. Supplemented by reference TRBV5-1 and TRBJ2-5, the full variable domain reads KAGVTQTPRYLIKTRGQQVTLSCSPISGHRSVSWYQQTPGQGLQFLFEYFSETQRNKGNFPGRFSGRQFSNSRSEMNVSTLELGDSALYLCASSFGRQSQETQYFGPGTRLLVL.

The CDR3 DNA follows: TGCAGCGTGCCGGACAGGGTTAACACAGATACGCAGTATTTT. It codes for CSVPDRVNTDTQYF. The chain links TRBV29-1 to TRBJ2-3, with 8 bases lining up with TRBD1. Germline loops: CDR1 SQVTM, CDR2 ANQGSEA. The CDR3 runs to 14 residues. The junction had 7 bases not matched to a gene; V was cut back by 6 bases and J by 2 bases.

The CDR3 DNA is TGTGCCAGCAGTTTGACCGGTTCCGGGCCCCAGCATTTT. Protein: CASSLTGSGPQHF. The chain carries TRBV2 and TRBJ1-5; D is unresolved. This CDR3 is 13 amino acids long. CDR1 and CDR2 (germline): SNHLY, FYNNEI. The germline V and J ends were trimmed by 5 bases and 9 bases, with 14 bases remaining between them. Full variable domain (remainder filled in from reference TRBV2 and TRBJ1-5): EPEVTQTPSHQVTQMGQEVILRCVPISNHLYFYWYRQILGQKVEFLVSFYNNEISEKSEIFDDQFSVERPDGSNFTLKIRSTKLEDSAMYFCASSLTGSGPQHFGDGTRLSIL.

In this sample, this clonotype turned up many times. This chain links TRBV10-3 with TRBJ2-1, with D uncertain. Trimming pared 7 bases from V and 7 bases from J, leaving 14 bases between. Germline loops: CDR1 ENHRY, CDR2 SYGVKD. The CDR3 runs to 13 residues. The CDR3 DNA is TGTGCCATCACCCCCTCGAGTGAAAATGAGCAGTTCTTC. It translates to CAITPSSENEQFF.

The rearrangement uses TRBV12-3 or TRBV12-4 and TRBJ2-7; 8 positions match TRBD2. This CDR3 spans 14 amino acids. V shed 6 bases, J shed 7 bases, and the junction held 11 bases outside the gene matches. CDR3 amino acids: CASRLGLEAGEQYF. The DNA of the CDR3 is TGTGCCAGCAGGTTGGGACTAGAGGCTGGGGAGCAGTACTTC.